This T cell receptor beta chain was documented in a study of Tregs in tolerant kidney transplant recipients. Regarding the study as a whole: Activated donor B cell expansion appeared to reveal the most relevant donor-specific TCRbeta repertoire.

On this clone: Antigen unknown.

The junction had 12 bases not matched to a gene; V was cut back by 6 bases and J by 4 bases. There are 16 residues in the CDR3. Per the germline V gene, CDR1 is MNHEY and CDR2 is SMNVEV (reference sequence). Mixed chimerism was transient after nonmyeloablative marrow transplants from related graft donors. Using immunoSEQ multiplex PCR, the repertoire was profiled, and TCRdb retains in-frame clones only, with some absent. Here the sample spans 40,000 to 50,000 clones, roughly 89% being singletons. The source is a human patient who received a combined kidney and bone marrow transplant. Some T cells could come from the graft donor. This sample comprised CD8+ T cells from blood (PBMCs), obtained 12 months after the transplant. The chain carries TRBV27 and TRBJ1-2, with 9 bases that match TRBD1. The CDR3 DNA follows: TGTGCCAGCAGCCCCCGCCGACAGGGGGTTGGCTATGGCTACACCTTC. As protein: CASSPRRQGVGYGYTF.